The 25 T cell receptor beta chains listed next were all sequenced from one sample in a study of cytomegalovirus exposure and HLA in healthy donors. Amplification used 60 Vbeta primers and 13 Jbeta primers. Clones were read by immunoSEQ multiplex PCR, and TCRdb kept only the in-frame ones, dropping some. The sample holds about 160,000 clones, around 77% seen once. Sequenced: PBMCs. The source is a man aged 60-69 years in good health and CMV-seronegative.

Worth noting for this clone: At one of its ends the junction is not consistent with the germline gene, which may arise from a read error. The chain uses TRBV7-9 and TRBJ1-2; D not resolved. CDR1 SEHNR and CDR2 FQNEAQ come from the germline V gene (reference sequence). This CDR3 has 12 residues. CDR3 amino acids: CSSSLPGWGYTF. DNA for the CDR3: TGTTCCAGCAGCTTACCGGGATGGGGCTACACCTTC.

The CDR3 region has the DNA TGTGCCAGCGGAGGGACAGGGGCCCTGCCGGGGCAGCCCCAGCATTTT. Amino acids: CASGGTGALPGQPQHF. The chain is built from TRBV6-4 and TRBJ1-5; 10 nucleotides match TRBD1. The CDR3 is 16 amino acids. Germline V gene data show CDR1 as MRHNA and CDR2 as SNTAGT. After removal of 8 bases from V and 7 bases from J, the junction contained 14 bases not matched to a gene.

The J gene is TRBJ2-4, the V gene TRBV21-1; whether TRBD2, the table's D call, matches the DNA was not checked. TRBV21-1 is a pseudogene locus. The CDR3 contains 14 residues. In DNA, the CDR3 is TGTGCCAGCACAGGACCGGGACTAGAAAACATTCAGTACTTC. It specifies CASTGPGLENIQYF.

The chain joins TRBV4-2 to TRBJ2-2; 7 bases map to TRBD2. This CDR3 contains 18 residues. Germline V gene lookup returns CDR1 LGHNA and CDR2 YNFKEQ. Germline trimming cut 0 bases from V and 0 bases from J; bases unmatched to any gene: 7. The CDR3 reads CASSQDNGGGTNTGELFF. The CDR3 coding sequence is TGTGCCAGCAGCCAAGATAACGGGGGAGGGACGAACACCGGGGAGCTGTTTTTT.

The chain is built from TRBV27 and TRBJ2-7; the match to TRBD2 covers 9 bases. This CDR3 is built from 13 residues. Trimming cost V 9 bases and J 1 base; bases outside gene matches: 4. Germline V CDR1 and CDR2: MNHEY, SMNVEV (reference sequence). The CDR3 bases are TGTGCCAGTCGGGGACTAGCTTCCTACGAGCAGTACTTC. This sequence encodes CASRGLASYEQYF.

A remark on this clone: At the DNA level, this CDR3 is encoded by other sequences in the same sample as well. The chain couples TRBV19 to TRBJ2-1; no definite D call. Trimming stripped 1 base from V and 1 base from J, with 5 bases between. The germline V gene encodes CDR1 LNHDA and CDR2 SQIVND (reference sequence). This CDR3 has 14 residues. The CDR3, as DNA: TGTGCCAGTAGTATAGGTAGTTCCTACAATGAGCAGTTCTTC. Translated: CASSIGSSYNEQFF.

This clone was found a few times. The CDR3 bases are TGTGCCAGCAGGGGTCCTAGCTCCTACAATGAGCAGTTCTTC. Translated: CASRGPSSYNEQFF. J is TRBJ2-1 and V is TRBV28; D gene ambiguous. CDR1 is MDHEN, CDR2 SYDVKM, per germline. The CDR3 spans 14 residues. Trimming took off 6 bases at V and 0 bases at J, with 9 bases between the two ends.

The V call is TRBV4-3, the J call TRBJ2-6; 9 bases are a match to TRBD1. V was pared by 2 bases and J by 0 bases, with 11 bases of the junction left unmatched. This CDR3 contains 20 residues. Germline CDR1 is LGHNA and CDR2 is YSLEER. CDR3 amino acids: CASSQRGIGTGTSGANVLTF. For the CDR3, the DNA is TGCGCCAGCAGCCAAAGGGGCATCGGGACAGGGACCTCTGGGGCCAACGTCCTGACTTTC.

This chain uses TRBV7-2 with TRBJ2-2; TRBD2 aligns across 8 bases. V lost 2 bases and J lost 3; bases outside the gene matches: 2. Germline V lookup: CDR1 SGHTA, CDR2 FQGNSA. The CDR3 extends over 15 amino acids. This chain's CDR3 is CASSLSGSDTGELFF. The CDR3 DNA follows: TGTGCCAGCAGCTTAAGCGGGAGTGACACCGGGGAGCTGTTTTTT.

The chain uses TRBV10-1 and TRBJ1-1; TRBD1 agrees at 8 bases. The V gene's germline CDR1 is WNHNN and CDR2 SYGVQD (reference sequence). V was clipped by 0 bases and J by 1 base; unmatched bases: 13. This CDR3 is built from 19 residues. CDR3 sequence (DNA): TGCGCCAGCAGTGAGTCGATTACAGGGGGATGGTGTCGGAACACTGAAGCTTTCTTT. Its protein is CASSESITGGWCRNTEAFF.

This chain links TRBV19 with TRBJ2-1, with a tentative D call TRBD2 (6 bases). Germline V lookup: CDR1 LNHDA, CDR2 SQIVND (reference sequence). This CDR3 is built from 16 residues. Trimming shortened V by 0 bases and J by 4 bases, and 13 bases separated the two germline ends. The CDR3 region has the DNA TGTGCCAGTAGTATAGATAGCGGTAGGCGATACAATGAGCAGTTCTTC. It is translated as CASSIDSGRRYNEQFF.

The chain carries TRBV2 and TRBJ2-7; 8 positions agree with TRBD1. CDR3 length: 15 amino acids. The germline gives CDR1 SNHLY, CDR2 FYNNEI. The V gene end was trimmed by 6 bases and the J gene end by 2 bases; junction bases not matched to a gene: 9. CDR3 sequence (DNA): TGTGCCAGCAGGGTTGCGGGACAGGTGACCTACGAGCAGTACTTC. Protein: CASRVAGQVTYEQYF.

The rearrangement links TRBV10-3 to TRBJ1-1; D is perhaps TRBD1 (6 bases). Trimming removed 6 bases at V and 4 bases at J, with 12 bases between. The CDR3 consists of 13 residues. Looked up from germline, CDR1 is ENHRY and CDR2 is SYGVKD. In DNA, the CDR3 is TGTGCCATCAGAGGGGGTTTAGGCACTGAAGCTTTCTTT. Encoded protein: CAIRGGLGTEAFF.

The V gene is TRBV19, the J gene TRBJ1-2, with a tentative D call TRBD1 (6 bases). Per germline, CDR1 LNHDA and CDR2 SQIVND (reference sequence). CDR3 length: 14 amino acids. V was clipped by 6 bases and J by 4 bases, with 15 bases between them. The CDR3 DNA reads as TGTGCCAGTAGCGAGGCGGGGGGCAGCTATGGCTACACCTTC. Its translation: CASSEAGGSYGYTF.

This clone was counted only a few times. The CDR3 loop is CASSLVASAANEQFF. CDR3 sequence (DNA): TGCGCCAGCAGCTTGGTGGCTAGCGCTGCCAATGAGCAGTTCTTC. This chain uses TRBV5-1 with TRBJ2-1; maybe TRBD2 (6 bases). Germline CDR1 SGHRS, CDR2 YFSETQ. The V end was cut by 0 bases, the J end by 6 bases, with 13 bases between. This CDR3 spans 15 amino acids.

This sequence joins TRBV7-8 and TRBJ2-3; 8 bases are a match to TRBD2. Germline V gene lookup returns CDR1 SGHVS and CDR2 FQNEAQ. CDR3 length: 18 amino acids. V was clipped by 6 bases and J by 4 bases; unmatched bases: 18. The CDR3 region is CASSTHLGTRSWADTQYF. CDR3 sequence (DNA): TGTGCCAGCAGTACTCATCTCGGGACTAGATCCTGGGCAGATACGCAGTATTTT.

V usage is TRBV27 and J usage is TRBJ2-6, with D perhaps TRBD1 (6 bases). CDR3 length equals 17 residues. V was clipped by 2 bases and J by 2 bases, with 13 bases between them. Germline values: CDR1 MNHEY, CDR2 SMNVEV (reference sequence). In nucleotides, the CDR3 is TGTGCCAGCAGTTTAGATACAGGGTATGCTGGGGCCAACGTCCTGACTTTC. It yields the protein CASSLDTGYAGANVLTF.

This chain uses TRBV5-1 with TRBJ2-7; 8 bases agree with TRBD2. The ends lost 2 bases at V and 3 bases at J; junction bases unmatched: 4. Germline assignment: CDR1 SGHRS and CDR2 YFSETQ. The CDR3 loop spans 14 amino acids. In nucleotides, the CDR3 is TGCGCCAGCAGCTTAGAGCGGGGGATCTACGAGCAGTACTTC. Encoded protein: CASSLERGIYEQYF. The whole variable domain, filled in from reference TRBV5-1 and TRBJ2-7, reads KAGVTQTPRYLIKTRGQQVTLSCSPISGHRSVSWYQQTPGQGLQFLFEYFSETQRNKGNFPGRFSGRQFSNSRSEMNVSTLELGDSALYLCASSLERGIYEQYFGPGTRLTVT.

The chain uses TRBV6-1 and TRBJ2-3; the match to TRBD2 covers 11 bases. Per the germline V gene, CDR1 is MNHNS and CDR2 is SASEGT. This CDR3 has 18 residues. V trimming: 2 bases; J trimming: 3 bases; junction bases outside the gene matches: 10. This CDR3 is CASSETGLAGGHTDTQYF. The CDR3 nucleotides are TGTGCCAGCAGTGAAACAGGCCTAGCGGGGGGCCATACAGATACGCAGTATTTT.

This clone occurred a few times. This chain uses TRBV30 with TRBJ1-3; 10 positions agree with TRBD1. Germline values: CDR1 GTSNPN, CDR2 SVGIG (reference sequence). This CDR3 spans 14 amino acids. With 7 bases clipped from V and 2 bases from J, the junction kept 5 bases outside the gene matches. DNA for the CDR3: TGTGCCTCCGGGACAGGGGTGGCTGGAAACACCATATATTTT. It codes for CASGTGVAGNTIYF.

V is TRBV7-8 and J is TRBJ2-1; perhaps TRBD2 as D (6 bases). CDR1 is SGHVS and CDR2 is FQNEAQ in the germline V gene. With 4 bases removed from V and 13 bases from J, the gap between germline ends came to 17 bases. There are 13 residues in the CDR3. The CDR3, as DNA: TGTGCCAGCAGCTGGGAGGCGGGGACCCCTCAGTTCTTC. Translation: CASSWEAGTPQFF.

This clone was counted only a few times. The genes are TRBV7-2 and TRBJ1-4, with TRBD1 as a possible D gene (5 bases). This CDR3 has 15 residues. The ends were cut back, 5 bases at V and 6 bases at J, with 16 bases in the middle. Germline loops: CDR1 SGHTA, CDR2 FQGNSA. The CDR3 is CASSVSPGVYEKLFF. Here the CDR3 DNA reads TGTGCCAGCAGCGTTTCCCCGGGGGTGTATGAAAAACTGTTTTTT.

The V call is TRBV7-9, the J call TRBJ2-5, with TRBD1 matching over 9 bases. J was trimmed by 4 bases and V by 4 bases; bases with no gene match: 10. Looked up from germline, CDR1 is SEHNR and CDR2 is FQNEAQ (reference sequence). This CDR3 contains 16 residues. The CDR3 sequence: CASSSRGTGLGETQYF. CDR3 nucleotide sequence: TGTGCCAGCAGCTCTCGCGGGACAGGGCTTGGAGAGACCCAGTACTTC.

The V gene is TRBV7-6, the J gene TRBJ2-7; D may be TRBD1 (6 bases). The DNA end is a closer match to TRBJ2-5, so the J assignment may be wrong. CDR1 and CDR2 from the germline V gene are SGHVS and FNYEAQ. This CDR3 is built from 14 residues. CDR3 in DNA: TGTGCCAGCAGCCCCCAGGCAGGGGTGGAGACCCAGTACTTC. Protein sequence: CASSPQAGVETQYF.

The chain uses TRBV9 and TRBJ2-5; 11 positions agree with TRBD2. The end of the DNA fits TRBJ2-7 better, so the J call may be wrong. Germline V gene lookup returns CDR1 SGDLS and CDR2 YYNGEE. The CDR3 spans 14 residues. The CDR3 region is CASSTGTSGYEQYF. CDR3 bases: TGTGCCAGCAGCACGGGGACTAGCGGATACGAGCAGTACTTC.